Listed here is a single T cell receptor (beta chain). This clone was found a few times. A much larger clone lies a single base off, so this may be a read error. The library relied on the immunoSEQ multiplex PCR assay. For most patients, genomic DNA was isolated with the Qiagen DNeasy Blood and Tissue Kit and sent frozen to Adaptive Biotechnologies for TCR sequencing. Adaptive Biotechnologies carried out high-throughput TCR-beta CDR3 sequencing of genomic DNA for most patients. The study's processing was this. Adaptive's ImmunoSEQ software was the source of the TCR sequencing data for 18 patients, while three other patients were processed with MiXCR and VDJtools. To correct CD4 versus CD8 sorting errors, sequences present in both subsets at a frequency ratio below 5:1 were removed. CDR3 nucleotide sequences shared by donor and recipient were removed because the origin of these sequences could not be assigned. Alloreactive clones required at least 2-fold expansion over unstimulated cells and minimum CFSE-low frequency of 0.002% (template counts) or 0.001% (read counts). Clones were considered mappable if detected in sequenced pre-transplant spleen, lymph node, or MLR CFSE-low populations of the donor or recipient. Cumulative frequency of alloreactive clones was calculated as a percentage of all sequences weighted by copy number. The immuneACCESS repertoire file appears here via TCRdb, limited to in-frame rearrangements. These files lack a portion of the clones; in checked studies, under half of the deficit traces to unresolved V genes, and the cause of the others is not known. For V, J and clone size, that table is used; D and trimming come from the DNA. This sample gives about 7,000 clones in total; around a third of them show up just once. Of the sample, over 5.5% is held by the ten largest clones.

As encoded in the germline V gene, CDR1 is SGHTA while CDR2 is FQGNSA. The CDR3 sequence holds 16 residues, the cysteine and phenylalanine included. Only CDR3 DNA remains: 48 bases, in frame from the first base. The V end loses 1 base and the J end loses 4 bases, and a stretch of 17 bases separates them. The data were taken from a study of graft-versus-host responses after intestinal transplantation (TCRdb year 2021). Study-level background: Recipients received multivisceral, liver-intestinal, or isolated intestinal transplants. Every recipient was given anti-thymocyte globulin induction, then maintenance tacrolimus and steroids for around three years. Graft-versus-host and host-versus-graft alloreactive T cell clones were tracked in the graft, circulation and bone marrow after intestinal transplantation using bulk TCR-beta CDR3 sequencing. To identify alloreactive clones, pre-transplant mixed lymphocyte reaction products were sequenced and then compared with unstimulated pre-transplant donor and recipient T cells. The cohort enrolled about two dozen intestinal transplant recipients, one of whom was a retransplant, and a few patients without pretransplant specimens were excluded. Donor T cell macrochimerism was defined as a peak of at least 4% donor T cells among recipient peripheral blood mononuclear cells. Rather than being sequenced by the commercial service, samples from a few later patients were sequenced in-house on an Illumina MiSeq and processed with MiXCR.

The label giving this sample's time point can be read as: cells obtained before transplantation from donor or recipient. In mixed lymphocyte reactions, 200,000 CFSE-labeled pre-transplant responders were plated with 200,000 irradiated violet-dye-labeled stimulators and cultured for around six days. Proliferating CD3+CD4+CFSE-low and CD3+CD8+CFSE-low responder cells were FACS-sorted on a BD Influx sorter after the mixed lymphocyte reaction. The paper's findings and limits, for the study overall: In patients with donor T cell macrochimerism, the allografts had high GvH to HvG T cell clonal ratios. The conclusions were limited by the relatively low number and heterogeneity of the intestinal transplant patients. GvH clones were detected in recipient bone marrow, and some appeared earlier in ileal mucosa or blood, consistent with an intestinal mucosal origin. Early after transplant, declines in HvG clones were associated with peak levels of circulating GvH clones.

This clonotype originated in a human patient who was an organ donor for intestinal transplantation. The sequences come from alloreactive CD8+ T cells from a mixed lymphocyte reaction culture, collected before transplantation. Interpreted using the paper, the cell subset or site label stands for: CFSE-low proliferating T cells sorted from approximately six-day pre-transplant mixed lymphocyte reaction (GvH or HvG direction). This receptor chain uses TRBV7-2 and TRBJ2-7; perhaps TRBD1 is the D gene, with 5 bases matching. The nucleotides read TGTGCCAGCAGCTTAGGCGGCGGTTGGGGCGCTTACGAGCAGTACTTC. Its product reads: CASSLGGGWGAYEQYF. Here the CDR3 is joined to the reference TRBV7-2 and TRBJ2-7 genes, and the full variable domain is: GAGVSQSPSNKVTEKGKDVELRCDPISGHTALYWYRQSLGQGLEFLIYFQGNSAPDKSGLPSDRFSAERTGGSVSTLTIQRTQQEDSAVYLCASSLGGGWGAYEQYFGPGTRLTVT.